This TCR beta chain was identified during a study of blood T cell repertoires in COVID-19. Looking at the study overall: Acute and convalescent COVID-19 specimens originated in the United States, Italy and Spain. PBMCs, B-cell-depleted T cells, or T cells were the source of the cDNA or gDNA that made up the material.

Per the original methods: Estimated nucleated cell counts came from reference gene primer amplification. Method: immunoSEQ multiplex PCR; TCRdb's copy keeps in-frame clones and lacks some. Clone size and V and J calls were adopted from that table, with D and trimming inferred from the DNA. The profile covers about 160,000 clones, with around 82% appearing a single time and 13% to 15% taken by the ten largest. Unmatched junction bases numbered 2, after V lost 5 bases and J lost 4 bases. The germline V gene has CDR1 SGHKS and CDR2 YYEKEE (reference sequence). This CDR3 has 14 residues. This clonotype originated in a young man with active or convalescent COVID-19. Input material: peripheral blood. V usage is TRBV5-5 and J usage is TRBJ2-2; 10 nucleotides align to TRBD1. DNA of the CDR3: TGTGCCAGCAGGGGACAGGGGTCCACCGGGGAGCTGTTTTTT. Protein sequence: CASRGQGSTGELFF.